The next 8 T cell receptor beta chains were all read from a single sample in a study of shared T cell receptors in the human thymus. Profiled with immunoSEQ multiplex PCR; TCRdb holds only in-frame clones, not every one. The sample consists of approximately 580,000 clones, about 84% of them appearing once. These data also formed part of another study, on human thymus T cells.

Material for sequencing was thymocytes. Every receptor here comes from a boy under three years old with a congenital heart defect.

The chain combines TRBV5-4 with TRBJ2-7, with TRBD1 matching 10 bases. Germline loops: CDR1 SGHNT, CDR2 YYREEE (reference sequence). This CDR3 spans 14 amino acids. V lost 1 base and J lost 5; bases outside the gene matches: 3. The CDR3, as DNA: TGTGCCAGCAGCTTGCGACAGGGGGCCAACGAGCAGTACTTC. Protein sequence: CASSLRQGANEQYF.

The chain combines TRBV6-1 with TRBJ2-1; TRBD2 agrees at 13 bases. With V trimmed by 0 bases and J by 1 base, 0 bases remained unmatched. Germline loops: CDR1 MNHNS, CDR2 SASEGT. The CDR3 has 17 amino acids. The CDR3 DNA sequence: TGTGCCAGCAGTGAAGCGGGACTAGCGGGGTCCTACAATGAGCAGTTCTTC. It codes for CASSEAGLAGSYNEQFF.

The CDR3 DNA reads as TGTGCCAGCAGTTTAGGTCTATGGAAAGAGCGGGAGAGGTCAGAGACCCAGTACTTC. Translated, it gives CASSLGLWKERERSETQYF. The chain is built from TRBV28 and TRBJ2-5; the match to TRBD2 covers 8 bases. The junction had 18 bases not matched to a gene; V was cut back by 2 bases and J by 4 bases. The germline V gene has CDR1 MDHEN and CDR2 SYDVKM. The CDR3 is made up of 19 amino acids.

This clone was seen more than once but under ten times. The chain carries TRBV27 and TRBJ1-3, with 8 bases aligning to TRBD1. V gave up 5 bases and J gave up 3 bases; unmatched junction bases: 18. CDR1 is MNHEY, CDR2 SMNVEV, per germline (reference sequence). This CDR3 has 19 amino acids. The CDR3 DNA reads as TGTGCCAGCAGTCCCGGACAGGGTGAGGCTCTCAAGGGTGGAAACACCATATATTTT. This translates into CASSPGQGEALKGGNTIYF.

The genes are TRBV2 and TRBJ1-2, with 8 nucleotides matching TRBD1. The germline V gene has CDR1 SNHLY and CDR2 FYNNEI. V dropped 6 bases and J dropped 7; count of bases not matched to a gene: 7. The CDR3 loop spans 13 amino acids. The CDR3 DNA follows: TGTGCCAGCAGCCCCGGACAGGGACTTGGCTACACCTTC. Amino acids: CASSPGQGLGYTF.

The chain carries TRBV6-5 and TRBJ1-2; 7 nucleotides agree with TRBD1. The V gene end was trimmed by 10 bases and the J gene end by 3 bases; junction bases not matched to a gene: 11. Germline V CDR1 and CDR2: MNHEY, SVGAGI. The CDR3 consists of 14 residues. CDR3 sequence (DNA): TGTGCCAATCAGGGGGAGCTCGAGGACTATGGCTACACCTTC. As protein: CANQGELEDYGYTF.

V usage is TRBV27 and J usage is TRBJ2-1; 9 bases are a match to TRBD2. CDR3 length: 16 residues. The germline V gene has CDR1 MNHEY and CDR2 SMNVEV (reference sequence). V lost 6 bases to trimming and J lost 8 bases; unmatched junction nucleotides: 14. Here the CDR3 DNA reads TGTGCCAGCAGAGGGACTAGCCGGGAGAAGGTCCATGAGCAGTTCTTC. This gives the protein CASRGTSREKVHEQFF.

The chain links TRBV7-9 to TRBJ2-6; a weak D match, TRBD2 (6 bases). Germline loops: CDR1 SEHNR, CDR2 FQNEAQ (reference sequence). The CDR3 extends over 17 amino acids. Trimming cost V 3 bases and J 0 bases, with 12 bases left between them. The CDR3 DNA is TGTGCCAGCAGCTTGGGGGGAATATTCTCTGGGGCCAACGTCCTGACTTTC. It translates to CASSLGGIFSGANVLTF.